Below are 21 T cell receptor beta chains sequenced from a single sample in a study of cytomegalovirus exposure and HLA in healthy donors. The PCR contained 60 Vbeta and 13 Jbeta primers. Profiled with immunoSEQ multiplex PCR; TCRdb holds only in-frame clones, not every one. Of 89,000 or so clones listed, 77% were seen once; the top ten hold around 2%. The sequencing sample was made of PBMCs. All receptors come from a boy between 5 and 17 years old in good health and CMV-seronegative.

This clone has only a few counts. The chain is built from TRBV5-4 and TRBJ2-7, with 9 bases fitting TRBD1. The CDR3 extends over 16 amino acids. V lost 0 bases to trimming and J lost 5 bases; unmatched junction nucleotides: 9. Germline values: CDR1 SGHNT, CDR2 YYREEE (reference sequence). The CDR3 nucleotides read TGTGCCAGCAGCTTGGCCGGGACAGGGAGCGGCAACGAGCAGTACTTC. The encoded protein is CASSLAGTGSGNEQYF.

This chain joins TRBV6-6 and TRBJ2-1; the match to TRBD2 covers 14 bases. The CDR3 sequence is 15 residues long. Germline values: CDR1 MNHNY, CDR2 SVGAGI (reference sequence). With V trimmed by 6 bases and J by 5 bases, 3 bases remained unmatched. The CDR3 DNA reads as TGTGCCAGCAGCGAGGGACTAGCGGGGGACAATGAGCAGTTCTTC. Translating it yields CASSEGLAGDNEQFF.

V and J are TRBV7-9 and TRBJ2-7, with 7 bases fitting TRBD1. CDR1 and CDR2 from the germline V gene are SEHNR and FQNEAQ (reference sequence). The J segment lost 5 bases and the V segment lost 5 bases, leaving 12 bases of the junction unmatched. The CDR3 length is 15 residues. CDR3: CASSMSEIGGNEQYF. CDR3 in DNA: TGTGCCAGCAGCATGAGTGAGATAGGGGGCAACGAGCAGTACTTC.

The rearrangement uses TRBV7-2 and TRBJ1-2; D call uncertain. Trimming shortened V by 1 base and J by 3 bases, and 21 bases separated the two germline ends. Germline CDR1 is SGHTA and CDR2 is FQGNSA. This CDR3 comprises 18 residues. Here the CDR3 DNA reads TGTGCCAGCAGCTTAGGAGCACTCGGACGAACGCGGGACTATGGCTACACCTTC. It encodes CASSLGALGRTRDYGYTF.

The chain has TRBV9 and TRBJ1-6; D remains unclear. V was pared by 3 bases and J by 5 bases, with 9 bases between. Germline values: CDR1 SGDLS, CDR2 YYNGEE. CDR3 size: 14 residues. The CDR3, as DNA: TGTGCCAGCAGCGGGGTGAGGGATAATTCACCCCTCCACTTT. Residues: CASSGVRDNSPLHF.

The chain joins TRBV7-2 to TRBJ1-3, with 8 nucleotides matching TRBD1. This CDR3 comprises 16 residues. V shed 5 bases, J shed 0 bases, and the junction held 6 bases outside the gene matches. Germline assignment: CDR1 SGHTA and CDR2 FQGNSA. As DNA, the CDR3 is TGTGCCAGCAGCCCGGACAGGGCAAGCTCTGGAAACACCATATATTTT. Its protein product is CASSPDRASSGNTIYF.

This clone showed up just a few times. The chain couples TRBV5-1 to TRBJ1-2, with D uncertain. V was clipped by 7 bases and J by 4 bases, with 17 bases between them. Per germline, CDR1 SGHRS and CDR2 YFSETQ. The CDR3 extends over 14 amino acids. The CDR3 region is CASGRPGEGYGYTF. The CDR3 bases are TGCGCCAGCGGGCGGCCCGGAGAGGGCTATGGCTACACCTTC.

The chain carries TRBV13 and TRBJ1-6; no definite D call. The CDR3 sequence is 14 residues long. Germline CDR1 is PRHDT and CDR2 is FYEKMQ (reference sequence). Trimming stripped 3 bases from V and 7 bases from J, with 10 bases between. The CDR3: CASSLRGGNSPLHF. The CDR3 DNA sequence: TGTGCCAGCAGCTTGCGGGGAGGCAATTCACCCCTCCACTTT.

CDR3 bases: TGTGCCAGCAGCGTAGAATCGGCGCCAGGGTTGAACACTGAAGCTTTCTTT. It yields the protein CASSVESAPGLNTEAFF. V usage is TRBV9 and J usage is TRBJ1-1; D is possibly TRBD1 (5 bases). The CDR3 totals 17 residues. From germline, CDR1 is SGDLS and CDR2 YYNGEE. V lost 0 bases and J lost 0, with 15 bases in between. Full variable domain (missing parts from reference TRBV9 and TRBJ1-1): DSGVTQTPKHLITATGQRVTLRCSPRSGDLSVYWYQQSLDQGLQFLIQYYNGEERAKGNILERFSAQQFPDLHSELNLSSLELGDSALYFCASSVESAPGLNTEAFFGQGTRLTVV.

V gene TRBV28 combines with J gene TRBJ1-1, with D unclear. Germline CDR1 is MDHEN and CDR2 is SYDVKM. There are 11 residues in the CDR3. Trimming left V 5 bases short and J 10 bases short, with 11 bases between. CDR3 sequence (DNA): TGTGCCAGCAGTCCCGACATCGGAGCTTTCTTT. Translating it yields CASSPDIGAFF.

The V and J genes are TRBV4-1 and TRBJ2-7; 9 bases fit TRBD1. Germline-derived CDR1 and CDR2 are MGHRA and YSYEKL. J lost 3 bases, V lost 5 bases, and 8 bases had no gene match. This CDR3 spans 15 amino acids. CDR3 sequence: CASSLGGTGSYEQYF. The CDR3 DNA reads TGCGCCAGCAGCTTGGGGGGGACAGGGAGCTACGAGCAGTACTTC.

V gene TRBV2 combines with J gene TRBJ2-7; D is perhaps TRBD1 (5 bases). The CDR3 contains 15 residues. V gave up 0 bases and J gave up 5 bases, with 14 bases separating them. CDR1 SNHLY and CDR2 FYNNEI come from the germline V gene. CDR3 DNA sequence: TGTGCCAGCAGTGAAGCGGTAGGCAGGGTGAACGAGCAGTACTTC. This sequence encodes CASSEAVGRVNEQYF.

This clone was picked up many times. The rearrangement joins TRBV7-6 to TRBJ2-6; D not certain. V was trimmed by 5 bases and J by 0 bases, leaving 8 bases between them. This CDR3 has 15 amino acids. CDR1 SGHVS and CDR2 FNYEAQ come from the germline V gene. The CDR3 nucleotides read TGTGCCAGCAGCCCAATCTACTCTGGGGCCAACGTCCTGACTTTC. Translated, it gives CASSPIYSGANVLTF.

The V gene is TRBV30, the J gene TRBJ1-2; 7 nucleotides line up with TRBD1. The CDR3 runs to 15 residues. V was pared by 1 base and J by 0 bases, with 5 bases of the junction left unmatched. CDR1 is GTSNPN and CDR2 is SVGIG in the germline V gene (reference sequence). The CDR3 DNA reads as TGTGCCTGGAGTGGACAGGGAACCCCTAACTATGGCTACACCTTC. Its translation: CAWSGQGTPNYGYTF. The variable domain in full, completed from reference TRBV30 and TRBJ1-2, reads SQTIHQWPATLVQPVGSPLSLECTVEGTSNPNLYWYRQAAGRGLQLLFYSVGIGQISSEVPQNLSASRPQDRQFILSSKKLLLSDSGFYLCAWSGQGTPNYGYTFGSGTRLTVV.

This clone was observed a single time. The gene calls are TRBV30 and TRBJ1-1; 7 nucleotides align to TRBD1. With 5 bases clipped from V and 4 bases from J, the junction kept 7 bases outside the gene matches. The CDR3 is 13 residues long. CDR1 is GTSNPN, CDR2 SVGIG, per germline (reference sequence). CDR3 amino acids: CAWDNRGGTEAFF. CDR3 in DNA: TGTGCCTGGGACAACAGGGGTGGCACTGAAGCTTTCTTT.

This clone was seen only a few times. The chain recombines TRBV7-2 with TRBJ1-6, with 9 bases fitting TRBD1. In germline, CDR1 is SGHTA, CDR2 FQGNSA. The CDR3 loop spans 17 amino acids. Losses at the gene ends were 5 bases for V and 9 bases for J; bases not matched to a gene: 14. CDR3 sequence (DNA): TGTGCCAGCAGCGTTCGGGACAGGGAACGTTTTGGTTCACCCCTCCACTTT. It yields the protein CASSVRDRERFGSPLHF.

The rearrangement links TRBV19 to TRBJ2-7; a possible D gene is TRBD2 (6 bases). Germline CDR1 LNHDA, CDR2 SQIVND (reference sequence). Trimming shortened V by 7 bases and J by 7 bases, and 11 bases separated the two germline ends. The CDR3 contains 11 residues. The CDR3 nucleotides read TGTGCCAGTACGAACAGCGGGGAGCAGTACTTC. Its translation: CASTNSGEQYF.

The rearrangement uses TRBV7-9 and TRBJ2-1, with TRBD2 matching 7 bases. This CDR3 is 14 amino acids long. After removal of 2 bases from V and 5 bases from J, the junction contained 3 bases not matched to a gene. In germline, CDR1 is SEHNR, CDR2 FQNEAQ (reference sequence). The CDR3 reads CASSLSGVHNEQFF. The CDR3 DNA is TGTGCCAGCAGCTTAAGCGGGGTACACAATGAGCAGTTCTTC.

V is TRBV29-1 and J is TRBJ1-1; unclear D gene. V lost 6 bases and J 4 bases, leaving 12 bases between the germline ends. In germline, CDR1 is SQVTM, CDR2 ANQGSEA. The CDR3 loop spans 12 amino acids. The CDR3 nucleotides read TGCAGCGTCATAAGGGAGGGCACTGAAGCTTTCTTT. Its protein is CSVIREGTEAFF.

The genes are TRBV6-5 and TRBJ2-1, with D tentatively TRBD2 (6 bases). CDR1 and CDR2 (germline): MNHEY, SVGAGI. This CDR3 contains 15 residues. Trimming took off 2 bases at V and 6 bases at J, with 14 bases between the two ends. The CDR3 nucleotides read TGTGCCAGCAGTTACGGGCCGGGGGAGTCCAATGAGCAGTTCTTC. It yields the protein CASSYGPGESNEQFF.

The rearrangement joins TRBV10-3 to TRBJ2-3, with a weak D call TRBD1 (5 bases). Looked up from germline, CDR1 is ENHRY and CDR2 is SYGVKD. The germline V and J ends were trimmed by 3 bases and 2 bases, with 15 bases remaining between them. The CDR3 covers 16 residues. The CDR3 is CAISERASRDTDTQYF. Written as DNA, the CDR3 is TGTGCCATCAGTGAACGGGCAAGCAGGGACACAGATACGCAGTATTTT.